These 23 T cell receptor beta chains were sequenced from one sample in a study of cytomegalovirus exposure and HLA in healthy donors. PCR involved 60 Vbeta and 13 Jbeta primers. Profiling relied on immunoSEQ multiplex PCR, and the TCRdb table lists in-frame clones only, not all of them. There are about 77,000 clones in the sample; about 73% occur only once, and almost 4.5% lies in the top ten. Sequencing used PBMCs. The source of these receptors is a man in his forties in good health and CMV-seronegative.

The rearrangement joins TRBV5-1 to TRBJ2-5; the match to TRBD2 covers 14 bases. The CDR3 spans 15 residues. The V segment lost 3 bases and the J segment 4 bases; nucleotides outside the gene matches: 2. From germline, CDR1 is SGHRS and CDR2 YFSETQ. The chain's CDR3 is CASSSGLAGAETQYF. The CDR3 DNA reads as TGCGCCAGCAGCTCGGGACTAGCGGGAGCAGAGACCCAGTACTTC.

V gene TRBV18 combines with J gene TRBJ2-5; 7 nucleotides agree with TRBD1. This CDR3 contains 14 residues. Germline trimming cut 5 bases from V and 2 bases from J; bases unmatched to any gene: 5. Germline V gene data show CDR1 as KGHSH and CDR2 as LQKENI. The chain's CDR3 is CASSESRGQETQYF. The CDR3 DNA reads TGTGCCAGCTCAGAGAGCAGGGGGCAAGAGACCCAGTACTTC.

This clone showed up just once. DNA of the CDR3: TGTGCCACCTATACCCATCAGGGGAACACTGAAGCTTTCTTT. Residues: CATYTHQGNTEAFF. V and J are TRBV28 and TRBJ1-1; tentative D call: TRBD1 (5 bases). The CDR3 spans 14 residues. V was cut by 10 bases and J by 1 base, with 16 bases left in between. From germline, CDR1 is MDHEN and CDR2 SYDVKM.

This rearrangement joins TRBV10-1 to TRBJ2-1; a possible D gene is TRBD2 (6 bases). The CDR3 is 15 residues long. Trimming took off 6 bases at V and 2 bases at J, with 14 bases between the two ends. Germline V gene sequence: CDR1 WNHNN, CDR2 SYGVQD (reference sequence). CDR3 amino acids: CASRDRLGPYNEQFF. CDR3 coding DNA: TGCGCCAGCAGGGATCGACTAGGCCCCTACAATGAGCAGTTCTTC.

The chain is built from TRBV19 and TRBJ1-2, with 7 nucleotides matching TRBD1. Per the germline V gene, CDR1 is LNHDA and CDR2 is SQIVND (reference sequence). Trimming took 4 bases from V and 2 from J; bases not matched to a gene: 7. CDR3 size: 15 residues. The CDR3 sequence is CASSTKKQGNYGYTF. CDR3 bases: TGTGCCAGTAGTACGAAAAAACAGGGGAACTATGGCTACACCTTC.

The sample holds a few counts of this clone. The chain employs TRBV7-4 and TRBJ1-4; weak D call: TRBD1 (5 bases). The V end lost 1 base, the J end lost 4 bases, and 16 bases lay between the germline ends. The length of the CDR3 is 17 residues. CDR1 and CDR2 from the germline V gene are SGHVT and SQSDAQ. CDR3 amino acids: CASSLEKGPGFNEKLFF. Written as DNA, the CDR3 is TGTGCCAGCAGCTTAGAGAAGGGGCCGGGTTTTAATGAAAAACTGTTTTTT.

This clone appeared a few times. The chain combines TRBV7-2 with TRBJ2-1; D may be TRBD2 (5 bases). This CDR3 has 16 amino acids. CDR1 and CDR2 (germline): SGHTA, FQGNSA. V gave up 4 bases and J gave up 4 bases, with 17 bases separating them. The CDR3 loop reads CASSSGLRAAYNEQFF. The CDR3 DNA reads as TGTGCCAGCAGCTCGGGCTTGAGGGCAGCTTACAATGAGCAGTTCTTC.

J is TRBJ1-4 and V is TRBV19; 7 nucleotides match TRBD1. The ends lost 7 bases at V and 6 bases at J; junction bases unmatched: 11. Looked up from germline, CDR1 is LNHDA and CDR2 is SQIVND (reference sequence). The CDR3 covers 15 residues. The CDR3 loop reads CASTPRDSRYEKLFF. CDR3 in DNA: TGTGCCAGTACCCCCCGGGACAGCCGATATGAAAAACTGTTTTTT. Using reference TRBV19 and TRBJ1-4 for the parts outside the CDR3, the full variable domain is DGGITQSPKYLFRKEGQNVTLSCEQNLNHDAMYWYRQDPGQGLRLIYYSQIVNDFQKGDIAEGYSVSREKKESFPLTVTSAQKNPTAFYLCASTPRDSRYEKLFFGSGTQLSVL.

V is TRBV5-6 and J is TRBJ1-5; D is possibly TRBD1 (5 bases). The CDR3 extends over 15 amino acids. Germline CDR1 SGHDT, CDR2 YYEEEE. The V end was cut by 2 bases, the J end by 1 base, with 10 bases between. The CDR3 DNA reads TGTGCCAGCAGCTTAGGGAGGGGAAGCAATCAGCCCCAGCATTTT. Translating gives CASSLGRGSNQPQHF.

The chain uses TRBV10-2 and TRBJ2-5; D is possibly TRBD1 (5 bases). Between the trimmed V and J ends, which lost 2 bases and 5 bases, there was a span of 9 bases. Looked up from germline, CDR1 is WSHSY and CDR2 is SAAADI. CDR3 size: 13 residues. CDR3 loop: CASSEGAWETQYF. The CDR3 region has the DNA TGCGCCAGCAGTGAGGGGGCTTGGGAGACCCAGTACTTC.

The chain employs TRBV19 and TRBJ1-4; 9 nucleotides agree with TRBD1. Losses at the gene ends were 6 bases for V and 3 bases for J; bases not matched to a gene: 5. This CDR3 comprises 15 residues. Germline values: CDR1 LNHDA, CDR2 SQIVND (reference sequence). The CDR3 DNA is TGTGCCAGTAGCAGCCGACAGGGGGCTAATGAAAAACTGTTTTTT. This codes for CASSSRQGANEKLFF. Full variable domain (outside the CDR3, taken from reference TRBV19 and TRBJ1-4): DGGITQSPKYLFRKEGQNVTLSCEQNLNHDAMYWYRQDPGQGLRLIYYSQIVNDFQKGDIAEGYSVSREKKESFPLTVTSAQKNPTAFYLCASSSRQGANEKLFFGSGTQLSVL.

The rearrangement links TRBV19 to TRBJ2-7; 9 bases align to TRBD1. The CDR3 sequence is 15 residues long. The V and J ends lost 4 bases and 6 bases, in that order; junction bases with no gene match: 10. Germline CDR1 reads LNHDA; CDR2 reads SQIVND (reference sequence). The CDR3, as DNA: TGTGCCAGTAGTACGGGACAGGGAAGTTTTGGCGAGCAGTACTTC. This gives the protein CASSTGQGSFGEQYF.

This clone was recorded once. The chain combines TRBV30 with TRBJ1-3; D might be TRBD1 (5 bases). V lost 7 bases, J lost 0 bases, and 16 bases lay in between. The CDR3 covers 15 residues. Germline-derived CDR1 and CDR2 are GTSNPN and SVGIG (reference sequence). The CDR3 DNA reads as TGTGCCTCCTCCGAGTTTGGACACTCTGGAAACACCATATATTTT. It specifies CASSEFGHSGNTIYF.

This clone showed up just once. The chain employs TRBV7-8 and TRBJ2-2; TRBD2 might be the D (6 bases). V dropped 3 bases and J dropped 0 bases, with 8 bases sitting between them. The CDR3 length is 15 residues. The V gene's germline CDR1 is SGHVS and CDR2 FQNEAQ. The CDR3 DNA is TGTGCCAGCAGCTTGGAGGGACCGAACACCGGGGAGCTGTTTTTT. Amino acid sequence: CASSLEGPNTGELFF.

The chain has TRBV19 and TRBJ2-1; D ambiguous. The CDR3 extends over 13 amino acids. Trimming stripped 6 bases from V and 5 bases from J, with 11 bases between. The germline CDR1 and CDR2 sequences are LNHDA and SQIVND (reference sequence). CDR3 protein: CASSYSRNNEQFF. Written as DNA, the CDR3 is TGTGCCAGTAGCTACTCTAGAAACAATGAGCAGTTCTTC.

In its sample, this clone was seen once. The genes are TRBV6-5 and TRBJ1-5; D perhaps matches TRBD1 (5 bases). The CDR3 consists of 16 residues. Per the germline V gene, CDR1 is MNHEY and CDR2 is SVGAGI. V shed 1 base and J shed 7 bases, with 17 bases lying between them. CDR3 residues: CASSYCEPGYCQPQHF. CDR3 nucleotides: TGTGCCAGCAGTTACTGCGAGCCAGGGTATTGCCAGCCCCAGCATTTT.

V gene TRBV19 combines with J gene TRBJ2-3; 13 bases are a match to TRBD2. V lost 1 base and J lost 0; bases outside the gene matches: 4. Looked up from germline, CDR1 is LNHDA and CDR2 is SQIVND (reference sequence). CDR3 length: 18 residues. The DNA of the CDR3 is TGTGCCAGTAGTATAGCCCTGGGACTAGCGGGGAGCACAGATACGCAGTATTTT. It translates to CASSIALGLAGSTDTQYF.

This chain links TRBV28 with TRBJ1-2; 11 nucleotides match TRBD1. Germline CDR1 is MDHEN and CDR2 is SYDVKM. The CDR3 runs 14 residues. V trimming: 4 bases; J trimming: 5 bases; junction bases outside the gene matches: 3. The CDR3 spells CASSSGQGAYGYTF. The CDR3 DNA reads as TGTGCCAGCAGTTCAGGACAGGGGGCATATGGCTACACCTTC.

This clone was observed a handful of times. The rearrangement joins TRBV11-2 to TRBJ1-1; D gene ambiguous. This CDR3 has 14 residues. V was pared by 0 bases and J by 8 bases, with 13 bases between. Germline CDR1 SGHAT, CDR2 FQNNGV. CDR3 sequence reads: CASSLDLRGGEAFF. CDR3 nucleotides: TGTGCCAGCAGCTTAGATCTACGTGGAGGAGAAGCTTTCTTT.

This clone is labeled as medium-sized. The chain has TRBV27 and TRBJ1-1; the D gene is possibly TRBD1 (5 bases). Germline V lookup: CDR1 MNHEY, CDR2 SMNVEV (reference sequence). V shed 1 base and J shed 5 bases, with 20 bases lying between them. The CDR3 length is 17 residues. The CDR3 DNA reads as TGTGCCAGCAGTTTATTCCATTCCAGGGTCAGGGTGACTGAAGCTTTCTTT. Its translation: CASSLFHSRVRVTEAFF.

The chain uses TRBV10-3 and TRBJ1-1, with D possibly being TRBD1 (6 bases). V was clipped by 2 bases and J by 3 bases, with 13 bases between them. CDR3 length: 15 amino acids. Looked up from germline, CDR1 is ENHRY and CDR2 is SYGVKD. The CDR3, as DNA: TGTGCCATCAGTGAGACGGCAGGGGCAGACACTGAAGCTTTCTTT. It is translated as CAISETAGADTEAFF.

The J gene is TRBJ2-7, the V gene TRBV7-2, with D possibly being TRBD2 (6 bases). Trimming took off 5 bases at V and 3 bases at J, with 14 bases between the two ends. Germline-derived CDR1 and CDR2 are SGHTA and FQGNSA. The CDR3 contains 14 residues. The CDR3 is CASSPSGLRYEQYF. CDR3 nucleotide sequence: TGTGCCAGCAGCCCGAGCGGGTTACGCTACGAGCAGTACTTC.

This chain uses TRBV6-4 with TRBJ2-1, with D maybe TRBD2 (5 bases). The CDR3 runs 14 residues. The V end was cut by 6 bases, the J end by 6 bases, with 15 bases between. The germline V gene encodes CDR1 MRHNA and CDR2 SNTAGT. This chain's CDR3 is CASSATVSGNEQFF. In nucleotides, the CDR3 is TGTGCCAGCAGCGCTACTGTCAGCGGCAATGAGCAGTTCTTC.